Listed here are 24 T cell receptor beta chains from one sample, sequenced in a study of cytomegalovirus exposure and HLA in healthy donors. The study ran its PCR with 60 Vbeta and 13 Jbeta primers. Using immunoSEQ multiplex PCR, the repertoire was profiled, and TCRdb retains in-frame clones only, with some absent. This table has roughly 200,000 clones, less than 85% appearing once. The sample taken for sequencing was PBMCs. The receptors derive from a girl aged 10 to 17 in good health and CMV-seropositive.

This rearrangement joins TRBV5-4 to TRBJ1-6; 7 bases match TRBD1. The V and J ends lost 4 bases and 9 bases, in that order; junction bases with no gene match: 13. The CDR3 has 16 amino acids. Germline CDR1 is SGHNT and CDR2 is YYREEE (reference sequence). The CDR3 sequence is CASSPSTQGSSSPLHF. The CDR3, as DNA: TGTGCCAGCAGCCCGAGCACACAGGGGAGTAGTTCACCCCTCCACTTT.

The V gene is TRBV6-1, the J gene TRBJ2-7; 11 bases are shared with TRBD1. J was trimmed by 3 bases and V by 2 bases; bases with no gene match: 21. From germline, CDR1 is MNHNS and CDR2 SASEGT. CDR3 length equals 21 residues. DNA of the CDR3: TGTGCCAGCAGTGAACGCCCTAGGGACAGGGGGGTAAAAACTAAGGGCTACGAGCAGTACTTC. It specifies CASSERPRDRGVKTKGYEQYF.

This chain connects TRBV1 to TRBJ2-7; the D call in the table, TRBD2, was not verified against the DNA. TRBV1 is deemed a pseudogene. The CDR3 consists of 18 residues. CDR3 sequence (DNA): TGCACCAGCAGCCGAACCACCGGGCTAGCGGGGGGATCCTACGAGCAGTACTTC. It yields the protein CTSSRTTGLAGGSYEQYF.

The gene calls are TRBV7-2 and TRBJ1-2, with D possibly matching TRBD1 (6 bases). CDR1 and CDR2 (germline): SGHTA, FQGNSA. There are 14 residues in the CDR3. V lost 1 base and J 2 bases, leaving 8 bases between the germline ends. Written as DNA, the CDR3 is TGTGCCAGCAGCTTAGGGACAGTAAACTATGGCTACACCTTC. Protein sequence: CASSLGTVNYGYTF.

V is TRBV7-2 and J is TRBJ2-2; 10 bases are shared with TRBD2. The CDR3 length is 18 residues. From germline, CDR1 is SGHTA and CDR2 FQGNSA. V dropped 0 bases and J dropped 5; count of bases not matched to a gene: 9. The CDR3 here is CASSLAPAGGPGTGELFF. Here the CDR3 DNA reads TGTGCCAGCAGCTTAGCGCCAGCGGGGGGGCCTGGGACCGGGGAGCTGTTTTTT. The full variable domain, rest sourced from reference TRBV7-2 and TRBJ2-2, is GAGVSQSPSNKVTEKGKDVELRCDPISGHTALYWYRQSLGQGLEFLIYFQGNSAPDKSGLPSDRFSAERTGGSVSTLTIQRTQQEDSAVYLCASSLAPAGGPGTGELFFGEGSRLTVL.

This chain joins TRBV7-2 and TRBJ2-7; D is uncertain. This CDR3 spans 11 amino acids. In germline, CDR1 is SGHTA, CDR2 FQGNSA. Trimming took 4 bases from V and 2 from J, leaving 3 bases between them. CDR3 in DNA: TGTGCCAGCAGCTATACCTACGAGCAGTACTTC. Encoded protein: CASSYTYEQYF.

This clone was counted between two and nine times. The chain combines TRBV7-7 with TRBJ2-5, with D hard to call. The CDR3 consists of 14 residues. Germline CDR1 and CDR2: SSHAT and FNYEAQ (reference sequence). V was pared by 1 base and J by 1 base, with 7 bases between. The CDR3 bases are TGTGCCAGCAGCTTAGTTCCCTCCCAAGAGACCCAGTACTTC. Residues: CASSLVPSQETQYF.

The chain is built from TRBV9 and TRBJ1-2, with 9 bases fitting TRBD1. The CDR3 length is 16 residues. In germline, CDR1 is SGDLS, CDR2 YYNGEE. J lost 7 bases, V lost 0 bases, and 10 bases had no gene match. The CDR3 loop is CASSVDGTGNLLGYTF. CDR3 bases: TGTGCCAGCAGCGTAGACGGGACAGGGAACTTACTTGGCTACACCTTC.

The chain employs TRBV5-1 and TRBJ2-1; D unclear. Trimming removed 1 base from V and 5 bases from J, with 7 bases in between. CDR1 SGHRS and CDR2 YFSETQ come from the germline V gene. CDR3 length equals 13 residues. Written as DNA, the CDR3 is TGCGCCAGCAGCTTGCAGGCAGACAATGAGCAGTTCTTC. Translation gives CASSLQADNEQFF.

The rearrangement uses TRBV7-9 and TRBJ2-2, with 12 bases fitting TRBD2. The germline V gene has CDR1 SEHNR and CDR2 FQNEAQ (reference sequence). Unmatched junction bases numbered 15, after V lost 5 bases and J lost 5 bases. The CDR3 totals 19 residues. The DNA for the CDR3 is TGTGCCAGCAGCCGAGCGGGACTAGCGGGCGAAGGTCGGACCGGGGAGCTGTTTTTT. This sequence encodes CASSRAGLAGEGRTGELFF.

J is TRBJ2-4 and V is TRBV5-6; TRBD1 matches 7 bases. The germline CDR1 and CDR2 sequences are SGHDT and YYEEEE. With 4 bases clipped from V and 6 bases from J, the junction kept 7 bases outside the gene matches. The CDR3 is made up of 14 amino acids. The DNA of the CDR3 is TGTGCCAGCAGCCCGGGACAGTACCTAAACATTCAGTACTTC. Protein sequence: CASSPGQYLNIQYF.

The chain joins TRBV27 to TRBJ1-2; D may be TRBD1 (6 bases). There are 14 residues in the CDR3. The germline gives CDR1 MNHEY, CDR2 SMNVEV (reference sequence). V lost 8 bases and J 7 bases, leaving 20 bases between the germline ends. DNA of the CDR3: TGTGCCAGCGGTCCCCGGACAGCGGCGGGTGGCTACACCTTC. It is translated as CASGPRTAAGGYTF.

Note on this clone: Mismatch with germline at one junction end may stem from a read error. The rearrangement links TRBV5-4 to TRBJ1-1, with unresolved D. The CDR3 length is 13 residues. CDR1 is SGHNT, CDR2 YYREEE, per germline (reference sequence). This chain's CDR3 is CASSFGENSEAFF. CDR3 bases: TGTGCCAGCAGCTTCGGGGAAAACAGTGAAGCTTTCTTT.

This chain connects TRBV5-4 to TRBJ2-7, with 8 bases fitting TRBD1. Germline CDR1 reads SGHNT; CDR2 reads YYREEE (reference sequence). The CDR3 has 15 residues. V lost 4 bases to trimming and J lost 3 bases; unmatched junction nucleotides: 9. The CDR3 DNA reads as TGTGCCAGCAGCCTCCCGGGACAGGTAGGCTACGAGCAGTACTTC. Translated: CASSLPGQVGYEQYF. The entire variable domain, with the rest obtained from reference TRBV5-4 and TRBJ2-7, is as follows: ETGVTQSPTHLIKTRGQQVTLRCSSQSGHNTVSWYQQALGQGPQFIFQYYREEENGRGNFPPRFSGLQFPNYSSELNVNALELDDSALYLCASSLPGQVGYEQYFGPGTRLTVT.

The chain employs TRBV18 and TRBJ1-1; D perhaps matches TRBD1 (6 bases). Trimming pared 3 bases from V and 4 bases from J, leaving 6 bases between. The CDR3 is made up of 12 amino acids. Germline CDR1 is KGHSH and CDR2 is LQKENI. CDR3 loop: CASSPTGTEAFF. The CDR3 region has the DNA TGTGCCAGCTCACCGACAGGCACTGAAGCTTTCTTT.

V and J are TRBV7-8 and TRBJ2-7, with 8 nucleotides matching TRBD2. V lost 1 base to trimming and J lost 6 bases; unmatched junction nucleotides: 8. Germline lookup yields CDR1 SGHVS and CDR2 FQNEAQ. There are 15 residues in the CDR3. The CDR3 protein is CASSLGTGGPFEQYF. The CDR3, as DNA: TGTGCCAGCAGCTTAGGGACGGGGGGGCCTTTCGAGCAGTACTTC. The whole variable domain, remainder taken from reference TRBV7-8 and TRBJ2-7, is GAGVSQSPRYKVAKRGQDVALRCDPISGHVSLFWYQQALGQGPEFLTYFQNEAQLDKSGLPSDRFFAERPEGSVSTLKIQRTQQEDSAVYLCASSLGTGGPFEQYFGPGTRLTVT.

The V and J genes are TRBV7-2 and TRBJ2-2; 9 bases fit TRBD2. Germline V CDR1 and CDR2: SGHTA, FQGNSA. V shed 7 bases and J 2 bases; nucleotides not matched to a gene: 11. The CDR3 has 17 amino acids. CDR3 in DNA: TGTGCCAGCACCCTCTCTGGAGCGGGGGGAAACACCGGGGAGCTGTTTTTT. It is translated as CASTLSGAGGNTGELFF.

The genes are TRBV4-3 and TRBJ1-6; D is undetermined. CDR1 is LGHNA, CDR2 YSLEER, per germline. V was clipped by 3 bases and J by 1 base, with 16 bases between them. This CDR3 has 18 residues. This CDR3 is CASSHREDLGSYNSPLHF. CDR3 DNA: TGCGCCAGCAGCCACCGCGAGGACTTGGGTTCCTATAATTCACCCCTCCACTTT.

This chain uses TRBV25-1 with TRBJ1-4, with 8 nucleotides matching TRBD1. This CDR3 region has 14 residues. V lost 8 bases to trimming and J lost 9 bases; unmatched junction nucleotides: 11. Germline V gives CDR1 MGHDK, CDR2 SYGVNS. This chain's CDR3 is CASGGSDRVKKLFF. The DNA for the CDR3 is TGTGCCAGCGGAGGGTCGGACAGGGTTAAAAAACTGTTTTTT.

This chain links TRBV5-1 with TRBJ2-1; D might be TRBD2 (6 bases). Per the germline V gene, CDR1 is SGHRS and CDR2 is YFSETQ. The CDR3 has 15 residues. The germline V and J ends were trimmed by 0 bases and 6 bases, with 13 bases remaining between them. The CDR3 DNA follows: TGCGCCAGCAGCTTGGGGGGGACTGCGACCAATGAGCAGTTCTTC. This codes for CASSLGGTATNEQFF.

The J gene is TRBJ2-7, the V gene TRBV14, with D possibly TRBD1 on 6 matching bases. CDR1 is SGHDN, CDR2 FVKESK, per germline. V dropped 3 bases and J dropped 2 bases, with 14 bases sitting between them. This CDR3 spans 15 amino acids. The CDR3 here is CASSQALGTTYEQYF. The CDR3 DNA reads TGTGCCAGCAGCCAGGCTTTAGGGACAACCTACGAGCAGTACTTC.

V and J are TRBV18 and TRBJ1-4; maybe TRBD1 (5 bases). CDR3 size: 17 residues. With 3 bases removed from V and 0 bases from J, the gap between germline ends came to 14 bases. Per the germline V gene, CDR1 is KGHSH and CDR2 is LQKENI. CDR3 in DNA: TGTGCCAGCTCACCCTTAGGACACGGTGCAACTAATGAAAAACTGTTTTTT. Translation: CASSPLGHGATNEKLFF.

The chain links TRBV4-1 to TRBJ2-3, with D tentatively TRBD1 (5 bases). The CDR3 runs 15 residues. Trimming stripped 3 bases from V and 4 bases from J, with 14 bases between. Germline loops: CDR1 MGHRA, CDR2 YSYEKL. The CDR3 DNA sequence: TGCGCCAGCAGCCAGGCCCCTAGGGGCGCAGATACGCAGTATTTT. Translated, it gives CASSQAPRGADTQYF.

DNA for the CDR3: TGTGCCAGCAGCCTACTAGCGGGGGGCACAGATACGCAGTATTTT. Translation gives CASSLLAGGTDTQYF. This chain uses TRBV2 with TRBJ2-3, with 11 positions matching TRBD2. The CDR3 is made up of 15 amino acids. Germline values: CDR1 SNHLY, CDR2 FYNNEI. Trimming removed 6 bases from V and 1 base from J; junction bases left unmatched: 3.